One and the same sample provided the 27 T cell receptor beta chains below, sequenced in a study of shared clonotypes between healthy human individuals. Assay used: immunoSEQ multiplex PCR; TCRdb lists only in-frame clones, some missing. This sample has fewer than 3 million clones, with about 90% found just once. Sequenced sample: naive CD4+ T cells from PBMCs. Documented subset: CD45RA+ positively selected. The source of these receptors is a man younger than 35 in good health. Some clones in this sample may be carry-over from other donors' samples.

The chain links TRBV7-6 to TRBJ2-5, with D unresolved. This CDR3 region has 13 residues. V lost 2 bases and J 2 bases, leaving 6 bases between the germline ends. Germline-derived CDR1 and CDR2 are SGHVS and FNYEAQ. Here the CDR3 reads CASSLQLQETQYF. As DNA, the CDR3 is TGTGCCAGCAGCTTACAACTACAAGAGACCCAGTACTTC.

Note on this clone: Other DNA variants within this sample encode the same CDR3. This chain uses TRBV5-1 with TRBJ2-3; weak D call: TRBD1 (5 bases). The germline V and J ends were trimmed by 6 bases and 0 bases, with 11 bases remaining between them. Germline V gene sequence: CDR1 SGHRS, CDR2 YFSETQ. This CDR3 has 14 amino acids. CDR3 region: CASKRTPSTDTQYF. CDR3 coding DNA: TGCGCCAGCAAGAGGACACCTAGCACAGATACGCAGTATTTT.

In its sample, this clone was seen a few times. Different DNA sequences within this sample yield the same CDR3. The V and J genes are TRBV18 and TRBJ2-7, with 9 nucleotides matching TRBD1. This CDR3 region has 14 residues. Germline CDR1 KGHSH, CDR2 LQKENI. Trimming removed 3 bases from V and 2 bases from J; junction bases left unmatched: 2. The CDR3 region has the DNA TGTGCCAGCTCACCCGGGACAGGGCCCTACGAGCAGTACTTC. As protein: CASSPGTGPYEQYF.

The chain links TRBV27 to TRBJ2-1; D not certain. The CDR3 has 14 amino acids. Germline lookup yields CDR1 MNHEY and CDR2 SMNVEV (reference sequence). Trimming left V 1 base short and J 3 bases short, with 7 bases between. The DNA of the CDR3 is TGTGCCAGCAGTTTATTCTCGCTCTACAATGAGCAGTTCTTC. Its translation is CASSLFSLYNEQFF.

This chain joins TRBV5-1 and TRBJ2-1; 15 nucleotides agree with TRBD2. Germline V gene sequence: CDR1 SGHRS, CDR2 YFSETQ. The CDR3 is 16 residues long. V trimming: 4 bases; J trimming: 8 bases; junction bases outside the gene matches: 7. CDR3 loop: CASSPGLAGGLDEQFF. CDR3 sequence (DNA): TGCGCCAGCAGCCCGGGACTAGCGGGAGGTCTGGATGAGCAGTTCTTC.

The count of this clone is one. V and J are TRBV11-2 and TRBJ2-5, with TRBD1 matching over 9 bases. CDR3 size: 14 residues. The V gene end was trimmed by 4 bases and the J gene end by 8 bases; junction bases not matched to a gene: 8. The germline V gene has CDR1 SGHAT and CDR2 FQNNGV. The CDR3 DNA reads TGTGCCAGCAGCTCCTGGGACAGGGTAGGAACCCAGTACTTC. Protein sequence: CASSSWDRVGTQYF.

The J gene is TRBJ1-4, the V gene TRBV28; 7 nucleotides agree with TRBD1. V dropped 6 bases and J dropped 8; count of bases not matched to a gene: 9. The germline CDR1 and CDR2 sequences are MDHEN and SYDVKM. The CDR3 has 14 residues. The CDR3 DNA reads as TGTGCCAGCAGAAATCACAGGGGAGGGGAAAAACTGTTTTTT. Translated: CASRNHRGGEKLFF.

V gene TRBV5-1 combines with J gene TRBJ2-1; TRBD2 agrees at 8 bases. The V gene's germline CDR1 is SGHRS and CDR2 YFSETQ. V gave up 3 bases and J gave up 4 bases; unmatched junction bases: 9. This CDR3 comprises 16 residues. The CDR3 DNA follows: TGCGCCAGCAGCTATTGGGGGACTAGAGAATACAATGAGCAGTTCTTC. The encoded protein is CASSYWGTREYNEQFF.

The chain uses TRBV7-9 and TRBJ2-1, with 9 nucleotides matching TRBD2. Germline-derived CDR1 and CDR2 are SEHNR and FQNEAQ (reference sequence). Losses at the gene ends were 1 base for V and 8 bases for J; bases not matched to a gene: 12. The CDR3 totals 17 residues. The CDR3 is CASSLGLTAGGRDEQFF. The CDR3 DNA sequence: TGTGCCAGCAGCTTAGGCTTAACGGCGGGAGGGAGGGATGAGCAGTTCTTC.

The chain is built from TRBV18 and TRBJ2-7; 8 bases line up with TRBD1. CDR1 KGHSH and CDR2 LQKENI come from the germline V gene. The ends lost 0 bases at V and 2 bases at J; junction bases unmatched: 3. The length of the CDR3 is 15 residues. CDR3 protein: CASSPPGQDPYEQYF. The CDR3 DNA is TGTGCCAGCTCACCACCGGGACAGGACCCCTACGAGCAGTACTTC.

The chain links TRBV15 to TRBJ2-1; D unclear. Germline V gene data show CDR1 as LNHNV and CDR2 as YYDKDF (reference sequence). The CDR3 consists of 15 residues. The germline V and J ends were trimmed by 1 base and 7 bases, with 14 bases remaining between them. The CDR3 region has the DNA TGTGCCACCAGCAGAGTAGGGTCCCCCCCGAATGAGCAGTTCTTC. Amino acid sequence: CATSRVGSPPNEQFF. The variable domain in full, with the rest retrieved from reference TRBV15 and TRBJ2-1, is DAMVIQNPRYQVTQFGKPVTLSCSQTLNHNVMYWYQQKSSQAPKLLFHYYDKDFNNEADTPDNFQSRRPNTSFCFLDIRSPGLGDTAMYLCATSRVGSPPNEQFFGPGTRLTVL.

The chain has TRBV5-1 and TRBJ1-1, with 10 bases fitting TRBD1. The J segment lost 0 bases and the V segment lost 5 bases, leaving 7 bases of the junction unmatched. The CDR3 extends over 16 amino acids. Germline assignment: CDR1 SGHRS and CDR2 YFSETQ. The CDR3 DNA follows: TGCGCCAGCAGATCCGGGACAGGGGCAATGAACACTGAAGCTTTCTTT. Its protein is CASRSGTGAMNTEAFF.

This clone was recorded only once. Other DNA sequences in this specimen translate into the identical CDR3. The CDR3 sequence: CASSVRQGFTGELFF. The CDR3, as DNA: TGTGCCAGCAGCGTGAGACAGGGATTCACCGGGGAGCTGTTTTTT. This chain connects TRBV9 to TRBJ2-2; 7 nucleotides align to TRBD1. J gave up 4 bases and V 2 bases, and 5 bases lay outside the gene matches. Germline V gene lookup returns CDR1 SGDLS and CDR2 YYNGEE. This CDR3 comprises 15 residues.

This clone has only a few counts. Other nucleotide sequences in the sample specify the same CDR3. The chain employs TRBV7-3 and TRBJ2-1; 7 nucleotides align to TRBD1. CDR3 length equals 13 residues. Losses at the gene ends were 9 bases for V and 3 bases for J; bases not matched to a gene: 5. Germline lookup yields CDR1 SGHTA and CDR2 FQGTGA. The CDR3 DNA follows: TGTGCCAGTTCGGCAGGGGGCTACAATGAGCAGTTCTTC. Protein product: CASSAGGYNEQFF.

This sequence joins TRBV5-6 and TRBJ2-7, with D possibly TRBD2 on 6 matching bases. CDR1 SGHDT and CDR2 YYEEEE come from the germline V gene. V lost 4 bases and J lost 2, with 13 bases in between. The CDR3 has 14 residues. The CDR3 nucleotides read TGTGCCAGCAGCCCGGGACTCTGGACCTACGAGCAGTACTTC. Translated: CASSPGLWTYEQYF.

The J gene is TRBJ2-1, the V gene TRBV5-4, with D perhaps TRBD1 (7 bases). Trimming cost V 3 bases and J 12 bases, with 22 bases left between them. This CDR3 contains 15 residues. The germline V gene has CDR1 SGHNT and CDR2 YYREEE (reference sequence). CDR3 region: CASSSEGAGGPRQFF. Written as DNA, the CDR3 is TGTGCCAGCAGCTCGGAGGGGGCAGGGGGGCCCCGGCAGTTCTTC.

The sample holds one count of this clone. The CDR3 loop is CASSLVFPSGSSADTQYF. The CDR3 DNA reads TGTGCCAGCAGCTTAGTATTTCCTAGCGGGAGTAGCGCAGATACGCAGTATTTT. The chain couples TRBV7-6 to TRBJ2-3; 10 nucleotides agree with TRBD2. V gave up 1 base and J gave up 4 bases; unmatched junction bases: 11. Germline V gene lookup returns CDR1 SGHVS and CDR2 FNYEAQ. The CDR3 spans 18 residues.

This chain uses TRBV28 with TRBJ1-2, with 9 bases matching TRBD1. Germline V gene sequence: CDR1 MDHEN, CDR2 SYDVKM. There are 15 residues in the CDR3. V was clipped by 5 bases and J by 8 bases; unmatched bases: 12. The CDR3 coding sequence is TGTGCCAGCAGTCTAGGACAGGGGAGGAGTGGCGGCTACACCTTC. Encoded protein: CASSLGQGRSGGYTF.

The CDR3 DNA is TGTGCCAGCAGCCAAGGGGGAGGCCGGGAGACCCAGTACTTC. Amino acid sequence: CASSQGGGRETQYF. The V and J genes are TRBV7-2 and TRBJ2-5; D could derive from TRBD1 or TRBD2 (6 bases each). Looked up from germline, CDR1 is SGHTA and CDR2 is FQGNSA. Trimming left V 5 bases short and J 5 bases short, with 15 bases between. The CDR3 totals 14 residues.

This clone was detected only once. In DNA form, the CDR3 reads TGTGCCAGCAGTGAAGCGCTTATCAAGGACACTGAAGCTTTCTTT. Translated, it gives CASSEALIKDTEAFF. This chain links TRBV6-1 with TRBJ1-1; no reliable D call. V was shortened by 0 bases and J by 3 bases, with 11 bases between the two germline ends. Germline V gene sequence: CDR1 MNHNS, CDR2 SASEGT. This CDR3 is built from 15 residues.

The genes are TRBV28 and TRBJ1-2; maybe TRBD1 (5 bases). Germline CDR1 and CDR2: MDHEN and SYDVKM. The V end lost 4 bases, the J end lost 4 bases, and 16 bases lay between the germline ends. CDR3 size: 15 residues. This CDR3 is CASSSRGRVAYGYTF. As DNA, the CDR3 is TGTGCCAGCAGTTCCCGGGGCCGTGTAGCCTATGGCTACACCTTC.

The chain has TRBV19 and TRBJ2-7; 9 bases line up with TRBD1. CDR1 is LNHDA, CDR2 SQIVND, per germline (reference sequence). The CDR3 has 14 amino acids. J lost 1 base, V lost 6 bases, and 4 bases had no gene match. CDR3 residues: CASRRDRDSYEQYF. CDR3 nucleotides: TGTGCCAGTAGAAGGGACAGGGATTCCTACGAGCAGTACTTC.

The CDR3 DNA reads TGCGCCAGCAGCCAGGCCTCCGGGACCTCCACAGATACGCAGTATTTT. The encoded protein is CASSQASGTSTDTQYF. The chain is built from TRBV5-1 and TRBJ2-3; D may be TRBD1 or TRBD2 (5 bases each). Germline lookup yields CDR1 SGHRS and CDR2 YFSETQ. The CDR3 sequence is 16 residues long. The V gene lost 4 bases and the J gene lost 2 bases, with 17 bases spanning the gap.

This rearrangement joins TRBV5-8 to TRBJ2-1; 9 bases map to TRBD2. This CDR3 has 14 residues. CDR1 and CDR2 from the germline V gene are SGHTS and YDEGEE. V lost 4 bases and J lost 7; bases outside the gene matches: 6. The CDR3 loop is CASSAGGLVNEQFF. The CDR3 region has the DNA TGTGCCAGCAGCGCGGGAGGGTTGGTGAATGAGCAGTTCTTC.

This chain uses TRBV10-3 with TRBJ2-7; 10 bases align to TRBD1. CDR1 ENHRY and CDR2 SYGVKD come from the germline V gene. The CDR3 spans 15 residues. The J segment lost 1 base and the V segment lost 5 bases, leaving 5 bases of the junction unmatched. The CDR3 loop is CAISRTGGKSYEQYF. For the CDR3, the DNA is TGTGCCATCAGTCGGACAGGGGGGAAATCCTACGAGCAGTACTTC.

V and J are TRBV29-1 and TRBJ2-3, with D perhaps matching TRBD2 (6 bases). Per germline, CDR1 SQVTM and CDR2 ANQGSEA. The V end lost 4 bases, the J end lost 0 bases, and 8 bases lay between the germline ends. CDR3 length equals 13 residues. The CDR3 protein is CSVGGVSTDTQYF. The DNA for the CDR3 is TGCAGCGTTGGCGGGGTCAGCACAGATACGCAGTATTTT.

This sequence joins TRBV30 and TRBJ1-1; the D is unclear. CDR1 is GTSNPN and CDR2 is SVGIG in the germline V gene (reference sequence). Trimming left V 0 bases short and J 4 bases short, with 12 bases between. The CDR3 runs 14 residues. The CDR3 sequence is CAWSVFGFGTEAFF. Written as DNA, the CDR3 is TGTGCCTGGAGTGTTTTTGGGTTCGGCACTGAAGCTTTCTTT.